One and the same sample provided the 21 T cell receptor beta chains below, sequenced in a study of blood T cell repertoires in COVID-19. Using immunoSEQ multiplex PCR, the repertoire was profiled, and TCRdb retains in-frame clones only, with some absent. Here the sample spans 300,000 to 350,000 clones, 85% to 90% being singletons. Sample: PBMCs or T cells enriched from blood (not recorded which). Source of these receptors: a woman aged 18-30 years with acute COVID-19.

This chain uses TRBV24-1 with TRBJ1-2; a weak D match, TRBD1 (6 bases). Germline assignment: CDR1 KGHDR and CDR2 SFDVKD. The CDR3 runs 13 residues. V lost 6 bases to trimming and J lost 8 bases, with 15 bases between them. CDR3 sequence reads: CATSPDGGLGYTF. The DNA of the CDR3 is TGTGCCACCAGTCCCGACGGGGGGCTCGGCTACACCTTC.

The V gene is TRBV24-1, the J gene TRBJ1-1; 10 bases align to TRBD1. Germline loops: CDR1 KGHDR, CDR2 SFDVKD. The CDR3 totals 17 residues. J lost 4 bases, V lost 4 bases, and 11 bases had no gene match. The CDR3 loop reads CATSEGPGQGRGTEAFF. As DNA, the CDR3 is TGTGCCACCAGTGAGGGTCCGGGACAGGGGAGAGGCACTGAAGCTTTCTTT.

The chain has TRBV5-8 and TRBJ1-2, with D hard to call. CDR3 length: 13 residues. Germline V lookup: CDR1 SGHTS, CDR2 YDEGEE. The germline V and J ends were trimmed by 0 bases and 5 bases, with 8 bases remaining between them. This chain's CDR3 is CASSLARRYGYTF. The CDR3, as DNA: TGTGCCAGCAGCTTGGCCCGCCGGTATGGCTACACCTTC.

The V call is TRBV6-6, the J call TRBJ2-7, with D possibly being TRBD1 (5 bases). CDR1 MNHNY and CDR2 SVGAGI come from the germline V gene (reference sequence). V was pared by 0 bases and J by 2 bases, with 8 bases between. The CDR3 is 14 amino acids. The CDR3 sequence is CASSYSRGPYEQYF. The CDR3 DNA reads TGTGCCAGCAGTTACTCAAGGGGTCCCTACGAGCAGTACTTC.

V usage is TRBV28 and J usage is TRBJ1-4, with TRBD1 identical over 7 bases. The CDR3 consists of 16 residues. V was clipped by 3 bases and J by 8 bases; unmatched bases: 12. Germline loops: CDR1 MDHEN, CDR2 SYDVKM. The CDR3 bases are TGTGCCAGCAGTTTTTATCATCAGGGGGGAGGCGAAAAACTGTTTTTT. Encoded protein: CASSFYHQGGGEKLFF.

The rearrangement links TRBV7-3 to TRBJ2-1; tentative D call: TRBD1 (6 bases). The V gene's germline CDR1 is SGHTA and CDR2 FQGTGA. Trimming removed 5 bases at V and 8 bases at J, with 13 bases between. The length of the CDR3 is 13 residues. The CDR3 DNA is TGTGCCAGCAGCCAGGACAGTTATGATGAGCAGTTCTTC. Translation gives CASSQDSYDEQFF.

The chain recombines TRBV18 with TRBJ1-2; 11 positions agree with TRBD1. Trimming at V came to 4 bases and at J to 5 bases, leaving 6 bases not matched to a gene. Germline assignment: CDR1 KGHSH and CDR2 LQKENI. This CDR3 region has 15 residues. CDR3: CASSLGTGGTYGYTF. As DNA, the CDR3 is TGTGCCAGCTCACTCGGGACAGGGGGGACGTATGGCTACACCTTC. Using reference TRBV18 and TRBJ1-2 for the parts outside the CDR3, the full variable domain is NAGVMQNPRHLVRRRGQEARLRCSPMKGHSHVYWYRQLPEEGLKFMVYLQKENIIDESGMPKERFSAEFPKEGPSILRIQQVVRGDSAAYFCASSLGTGGTYGYTFGSGTRLTVV.

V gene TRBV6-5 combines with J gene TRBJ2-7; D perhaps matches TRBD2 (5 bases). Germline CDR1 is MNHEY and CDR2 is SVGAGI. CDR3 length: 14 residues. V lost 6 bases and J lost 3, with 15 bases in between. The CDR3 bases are TGTGCCAGCAGGCGCGTCGGGGAAGGCTACGAGCAGTACTTC. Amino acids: CASRRVGEGYEQYF.

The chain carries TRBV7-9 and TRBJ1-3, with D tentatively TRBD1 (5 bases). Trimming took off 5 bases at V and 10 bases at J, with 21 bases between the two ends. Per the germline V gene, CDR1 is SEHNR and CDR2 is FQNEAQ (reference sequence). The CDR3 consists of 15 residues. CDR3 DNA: TGTGCCAGCAGCCCCACTGAGGGGAGGAATCAGACCATATATTTT. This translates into CASSPTEGRNQTIYF.

The CDR3 nucleotides read TGTGCCAGTATCGGACTAGGACTACGCGAGCAGTTCTTC. Translating gives CASIGLGLREQFF. The V and J genes are TRBV19 and TRBJ2-1; 7 positions agree with TRBD2. After removal of 7 bases from V and 10 bases from J, the junction contained 10 bases not matched to a gene. Germline lookup yields CDR1 LNHDA and CDR2 SQIVND (reference sequence). The CDR3 runs 13 residues.

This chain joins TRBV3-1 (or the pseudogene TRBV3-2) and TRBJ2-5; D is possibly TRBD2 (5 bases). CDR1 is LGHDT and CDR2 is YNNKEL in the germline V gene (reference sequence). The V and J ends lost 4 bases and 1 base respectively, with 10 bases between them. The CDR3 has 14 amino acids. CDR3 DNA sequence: TGTGCCAGCAGCCCGCGGACTTTCCAAGAGACCCAGTACTTC. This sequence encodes CASSPRTFQETQYF.

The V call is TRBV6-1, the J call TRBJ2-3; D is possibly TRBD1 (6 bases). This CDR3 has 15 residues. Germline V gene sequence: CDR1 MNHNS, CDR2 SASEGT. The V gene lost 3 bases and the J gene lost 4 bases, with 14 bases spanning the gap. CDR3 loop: CASSEGATGSDTQYF. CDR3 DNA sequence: TGTGCCAGCAGTGAGGGGGCCACTGGGTCAGATACGCAGTATTTT.

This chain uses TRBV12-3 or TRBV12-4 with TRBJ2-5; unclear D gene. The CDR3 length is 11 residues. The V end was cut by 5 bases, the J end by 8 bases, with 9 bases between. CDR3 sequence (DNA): TGTGCCAGCAGTCCCGCGGAAACCCAGTACTTC. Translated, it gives CASSPAETQYF.

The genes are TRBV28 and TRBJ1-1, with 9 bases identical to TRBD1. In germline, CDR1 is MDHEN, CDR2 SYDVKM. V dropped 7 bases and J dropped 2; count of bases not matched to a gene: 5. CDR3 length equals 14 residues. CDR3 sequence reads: CASTLGQGNTEAFF. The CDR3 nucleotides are TGTGCCAGCACCCTGGGACAGGGCAACACTGAAGCTTTCTTT.

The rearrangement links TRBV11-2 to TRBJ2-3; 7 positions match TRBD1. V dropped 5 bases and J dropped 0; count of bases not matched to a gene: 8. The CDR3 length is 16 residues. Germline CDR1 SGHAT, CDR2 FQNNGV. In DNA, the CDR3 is TGTGCCAGCAGCCCTTGGACAGGAACTAGCACAGATACGCAGTATTTT. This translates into CASSPWTGTSTDTQYF.

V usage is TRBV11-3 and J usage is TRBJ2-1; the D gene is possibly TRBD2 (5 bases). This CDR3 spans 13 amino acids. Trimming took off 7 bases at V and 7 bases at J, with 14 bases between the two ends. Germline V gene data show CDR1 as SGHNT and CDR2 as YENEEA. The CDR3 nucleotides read TGTGCCAGCACCGCCGGCGGGTCGAATGAGCAGTTCTTC. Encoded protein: CASTAGGSNEQFF.

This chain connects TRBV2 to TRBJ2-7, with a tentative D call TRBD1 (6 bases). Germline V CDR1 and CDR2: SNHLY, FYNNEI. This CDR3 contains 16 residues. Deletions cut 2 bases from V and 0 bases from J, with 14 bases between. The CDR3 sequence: CASSELGHFNSYEQYF. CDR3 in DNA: TGTGCCAGCAGTGAATTGGGACACTTCAACTCCTACGAGCAGTACTTC.

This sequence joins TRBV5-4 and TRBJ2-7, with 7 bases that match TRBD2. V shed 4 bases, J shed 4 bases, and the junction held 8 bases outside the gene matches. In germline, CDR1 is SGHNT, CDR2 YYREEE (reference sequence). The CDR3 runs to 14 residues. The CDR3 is CASSPTSRTYEQYF. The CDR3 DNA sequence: TGTGCCAGCAGCCCGACTAGCAGAACTTACGAGCAGTACTTC.

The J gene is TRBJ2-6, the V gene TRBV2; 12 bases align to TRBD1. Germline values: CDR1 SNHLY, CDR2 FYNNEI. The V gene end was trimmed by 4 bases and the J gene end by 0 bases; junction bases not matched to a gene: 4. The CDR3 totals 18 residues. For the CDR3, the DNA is TGTGCCAGCAGTGGCGGGACAGGGGGCATCTCTGGGGCCAACGTCCTGACTTTC. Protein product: CASSGGTGGISGANVLTF.

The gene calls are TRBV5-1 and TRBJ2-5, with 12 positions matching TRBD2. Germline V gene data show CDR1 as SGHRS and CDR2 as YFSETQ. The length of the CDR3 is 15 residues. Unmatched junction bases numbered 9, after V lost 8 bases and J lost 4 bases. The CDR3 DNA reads TGCGCCAGTTCTAGCGGGAGGGCCGCGGTAGAGACCCAGTACTTC. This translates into CASSSGRAAVETQYF.

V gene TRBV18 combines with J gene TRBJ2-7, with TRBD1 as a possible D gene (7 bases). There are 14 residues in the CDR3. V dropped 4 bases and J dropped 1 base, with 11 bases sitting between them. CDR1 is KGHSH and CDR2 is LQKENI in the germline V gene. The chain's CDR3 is CASSLGGQSYEQYF. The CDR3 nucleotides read TGTGCCAGCTCACTGGGGGGACAGTCCTACGAGCAGTACTTC.